This entry lists 8 T cell receptor beta chains sequenced from one sample in a study of blood T cell repertoires in COVID-19. TCRdb's table, derived via immunoSEQ multiplex PCR, lists solely in-frame clones and lacks some. The table includes 180,000 or so clones, 81% detected once. The sequenced material came from peripheral blood. The receptors were gathered from an elderly woman with COVID-19, enrolled during active disease.

The V call is TRBV28, the J call TRBJ1-3, with TRBD1 as a possible D gene (5 bases). The CDR3 contains 13 residues. Germline assignment: CDR1 MDHEN and CDR2 SYDVKM. The ends were cut back, 4 bases at V and 3 bases at J, with 7 bases in the middle. DNA of the CDR3: TGTGCCAGCAGTTCAGGGATTGGAAACACCATATATTTT. It encodes CASSSGIGNTIYF. Full variable domain (outside the CDR3, taken from reference TRBV28 and TRBJ1-3): DVKVTQSSRYLVKRTGEKVFLECVQDMDHENMFWYRQDPGLGLRLIYFSYDVKMKEKGDIPEGYSVSREKKERFSLILESASTNQTSMYLCASSSGIGNTIYFGEGSWLTVV.

This clone was seen only a few times. This chain connects TRBV11-3 to TRBJ2-1; D possibly corresponds to TRBD1 (7 bases). Trimming left V 5 bases short and J 9 bases short, with 14 bases between. There are 13 residues in the CDR3. Per germline, CDR1 SGHNT and CDR2 YENEEA. The CDR3 DNA is TGTGCCAGCAGCCGAGGGACAGCGGGTGAGCAGTTCTTC. It yields the protein CASSRGTAGEQFF.

The chain has TRBV19 and TRBJ2-1; the D gene is possibly TRBD1 (6 bases). V lost 6 bases and J 5 bases, leaving 8 bases between the germline ends. There are 12 residues in the CDR3. Per germline, CDR1 LNHDA and CDR2 SQIVND (reference sequence). The CDR3 region is CASRQGHNEQFF. The CDR3 DNA reads as TGTGCCAGTAGACAGGGACACAATGAGCAGTTCTTC.

The chain combines TRBV10-3 with TRBJ2-2; D uncertain. The CDR3 spans 15 residues. V dropped 8 bases and J dropped 4 bases, with 17 bases sitting between them. Germline loops: CDR1 ENHRY, CDR2 SYGVKD. The CDR3 sequence: CAISMLAEITGELFF. The CDR3 nucleotides read TGTGCCATCTCCATGCTCGCTGAGATCACCGGGGAGCTGTTTTTT.

This chain connects TRBV24-1 to TRBJ2-7, with TRBD2 matching 12 bases. This CDR3 has 16 residues. V lost 4 bases and J lost 0; bases outside the gene matches: 3. CDR1 and CDR2 from the germline V gene are KGHDR and SFDVKD. As DNA, the CDR3 is TGTGCCACCAGTGAACTAGCGGGAGGCCCCTCCTACGAGCAGTACTTC. Amino acids: CATSELAGGPSYEQYF.

This clone was observed a handful of times. This sequence joins TRBV19 and TRBJ1-4; 7 bases match TRBD1. Germline V lookup: CDR1 LNHDA, CDR2 SQIVND (reference sequence). The CDR3 has 15 amino acids. Trimming took 4 bases from V and 5 from J; bases not matched to a gene: 7. The CDR3 sequence is CASSKGQVLNEKLFF. CDR3 in DNA: TGTGCCAGTAGTAAAGGACAGGTTCTAAATGAAAAACTGTTTTTT.

V is TRBV2 and J is TRBJ2-6; 7 bases are a match to TRBD2. Germline CDR1 is SNHLY and CDR2 is FYNNEI. The CDR3 loop spans 15 amino acids. Germline trimming cut 7 bases from V and 1 base from J; bases unmatched to any gene: 4. The CDR3 reads CASNPAGSGANVLTF. CDR3 DNA: TGTGCCAGCAACCCAGCGGGATCTGGGGCCAACGTCCTGACTTTC.

The chain has TRBV11-3 and TRBJ2-1; TRBD1 agrees at 8 bases. This CDR3 comprises 16 residues. J gave up 0 bases and V 4 bases, and 5 bases lay outside the gene matches. CDR1 and CDR2 (germline): SGHNT, YENEEA. This CDR3 is CASSYRQGFSYNEQFF. The CDR3 DNA reads TGTGCCAGCAGCTATCGACAGGGGTTCTCCTACAATGAGCAGTTCTTC.